This entry lists 28 T cell receptor beta chains sequenced from one sample in a study of response to subunit inactivated influenza vaccine. TCRdb redid the calling of the RT-PCR reads with MiXCR, one entry per CDR3 protein. Of hundreds of thousands of distinct CDR3 sequences in the sample, 12% were seen once. The input for sequencing was PBMCs from blood, taken on the day of vaccination. Receptor source: a man aged 50 to 59 who received an inactivated influenza vaccine.

Only a few counts were recorded for this clonotype. The chain couples TRBV24-1 to TRBJ2-4, with TRBD1 as a possible D gene (5 bases). Germline values: CDR1 KGHDR, CDR2 SFDVKD. V gave up 0 bases and J gave up 3 bases, with 17 bases separating them. This CDR3 spans 18 amino acids. The chain's CDR3 is CATSDLRPGHWGKNIQYF. For the CDR3, the DNA is TGTGCCACCAGTGATTTGAGGCCCGGACACTGGGGCAAAAACATTCAGTACTTC.

This sequence joins TRBV6-2 or TRBV6-3 and TRBJ2-3; 8 bases are a match to TRBD1. V gave up 6 bases and J gave up 4 bases; unmatched junction bases: 6. This CDR3 contains 14 residues. Germline assignment: CDR1 MNHEY and CDR2 SVGEGT. CDR3 region: CASRWTGRPDTQYF. As DNA, the CDR3 is TGTGCCAGCAGATGGACAGGGAGGCCAGATACGCAGTATTTT.

This clonotype was observed a handful of times. The gene calls are TRBV3-1 and TRBJ2-1; tentatively, D is TRBD2 (6 bases). V was trimmed by 0 bases and J by 7 bases, leaving 19 bases between them. The CDR3 has 17 residues. Germline CDR1 LGHDT, CDR2 YNNKEL (reference sequence). The CDR3 loop reads CASSQDSRGRLCNEQFF. In DNA, the CDR3 is TGTGCCAGCAGCCAAGATTCACGAGGGAGGTTGTGTAATGAGCAGTTCTTC.

This clonotype was recorded many times. This sequence joins TRBV5-1 and TRBJ2-1; TRBD2 matches at 12 bases. V lost 4 bases, J lost 6 bases, and 2 bases stayed unmatched. Germline V gene sequence: CDR1 SGHRS, CDR2 YFSETQ. The CDR3 runs 14 residues. This chain's CDR3 is CASSPSGGGNEQFF. CDR3 sequence (DNA): TGCGCCAGCAGCCCTAGCGGGGGGGGCAATGAGCAGTTCTTC.

This clonotype was seen a few times. The rearrangement joins TRBV29-1 to TRBJ1-2; 11 bases agree with TRBD1. The CDR3 loop spans 15 amino acids. Per germline, CDR1 SQVTM and CDR2 ANQGSEA. With V trimmed by 0 bases and J by 10 bases, 10 bases remained unmatched. For the CDR3, the DNA is TGCAGCGTTGAAGATCGGCCGGGACAGGGGGGTGCCTACACCTTC. It codes for CSVEDRPGQGGAYTF. Full variable domain (remainder filled in from reference TRBV29-1 and TRBJ1-2): SAVISQKPSRDICQRGTSLTIQCQVDSQVTMMFWYRQQPGQSLTLIATANQGSEATYESGFVIDKFPISRPNLTFSTLTVSNMSPEDSSIYLCSVEDRPGQGGAYTFGSGTRLTVV.

This clonotype was seen a handful of times. The V and J genes are TRBV2 and TRBJ2-1, with 10 bases fitting TRBD1. Trimming cost V 5 bases and J 2 bases; bases outside gene matches: 9. This CDR3 spans 17 amino acids. CDR1 is SNHLY, CDR2 FYNNEI, per germline. The CDR3 loop is CASSRPGQGTAYNEQFF. CDR3 bases: TGTGCCAGCAGTAGACCGGGACAGGGGACCGCCTACAATGAGCAGTTCTTC.

The J gene is TRBJ1-1, the V gene TRBV18, with D maybe TRBD1 (5 bases). V dropped 7 bases and J dropped 8 bases, with 20 bases sitting between them. The CDR3 contains 14 residues. CDR1 is KGHSH, CDR2 LQKENI, per germline. The CDR3 loop is CASLPNAGSGEAFF. As DNA, the CDR3 is TGTGCCAGCTTACCGAATGCAGGGTCTGGAGAAGCTTTCTTT.

This clonotype appeared a few times. This chain links TRBV20-1 with TRBJ2-7; a weak D match, TRBD1 (6 bases). This CDR3 is 15 amino acids long. Trimming stripped 0 bases from V and 2 bases from J, with 14 bases between. CDR1 DFQATT and CDR2 SNEGSKA come from the germline V gene (reference sequence). The CDR3 protein is CSARDSLGQTYEQYF. The CDR3 bases are TGCAGTGCTAGAGATAGTTTAGGACAGACCTACGAGCAGTACTTC.

This clonotype was detected many times. The CDR3 reads CASSHRRGASNEQFF. The CDR3 DNA sequence: TGTGCCAGCAGCCATCGGCGGGGGGCGAGCAATGAGCAGTTCTTC. The chain uses TRBV27 and TRBJ2-1; 8 nucleotides align to TRBD2. The V gene's germline CDR1 is MNHEY and CDR2 SMNVEV (reference sequence). J lost 6 bases, V lost 6 bases, and 10 bases had no gene match. The CDR3 contains 15 residues.

This clonotype has just a few counts. The chain links TRBV28 to TRBJ2-7; 7 bases line up with TRBD2. V gave up 4 bases and J gave up 1 base; unmatched junction bases: 16. The CDR3 extends over 18 amino acids. The V gene's germline CDR1 is MDHEN and CDR2 SYDVKM. Here the CDR3 reads CASSSSGSGAFMSYEQYF. DNA for the CDR3: TGTGCCAGCAGTTCATCAGGGAGCGGGGCGTTCATGTCCTACGAGCAGTACTTC.

There are a few counts of this clonotype. This chain joins TRBV29-1 and TRBJ2-2; tentative D call: TRBD1 (6 bases). The CDR3 is 13 residues long. The V gene lost 5 bases and the J gene lost 4 bases, with 11 bases spanning the gap. Germline CDR1 reads SQVTM; CDR2 reads ANQGSEA. The CDR3 DNA sequence: TGCAGCGTTTTCAGGGGAGCCACCGGGGAGCTGTTTTTT. This gives the protein CSVFRGATGELFF.

This chain uses TRBV6-1 with TRBJ2-3, with D perhaps matching TRBD2 (6 bases). The length of the CDR3 is 14 residues. Germline CDR1 MNHNS, CDR2 SASEGT. With 6 bases removed from V and 0 bases from J, the gap between germline ends came to 10 bases. The CDR3 sequence is CASRRLGSTDTQYF. CDR3 nucleotide sequence: TGTGCCAGCAGGCGACTAGGGAGCACAGATACGCAGTATTTT.

This clonotype turned up a few times. The chain employs TRBV5-1 and TRBJ2-1; 11 nucleotides line up with TRBD2. Germline lookup yields CDR1 SGHRS and CDR2 YFSETQ. J lost 12 bases, V lost 0 bases, and 5 bases had no gene match. The CDR3 is 14 amino acids. CDR3 amino acids: CASSLEGSGRGQFF. CDR3 coding DNA: TGCGCCAGCAGCTTGGAAGGTAGCGGGAGGGGGCAGTTCTTC.

This clonotype was seen more than once but under ten times. The V and J genes are TRBV5-5 and TRBJ2-2, with 10 bases identical to TRBD2. There are 17 residues in the CDR3. V was clipped by 6 bases and J by 2 bases; unmatched bases: 10. The germline V gene has CDR1 SGHKS and CDR2 YYEKEE (reference sequence). The CDR3 sequence: CASISLAGQFNTGELFF. In DNA form, the CDR3 reads TGTGCCAGCATCTCACTAGCGGGACAATTCAACACCGGGGAGCTGTTTTTT.

The chain employs TRBV7-2 and TRBJ2-5; 8 bases line up with TRBD2. There are 14 residues in the CDR3. The V gene end was trimmed by 4 bases and the J gene end by 5 bases; junction bases not matched to a gene: 6. The germline CDR1 and CDR2 sequences are SGHTA and FQGNSA. As DNA, the CDR3 is TGTGCCAGCAGCTCCCGGGGGGGCGGGGAGACCCAGTACTTC. Its translation is CASSSRGGGETQYF.

This clonotype was counted many times. This chain joins TRBV29-1 and TRBJ2-5; D tentatively reads TRBD1 or TRBD2 (5 bases each). The V and J ends lost 8 bases and 2 bases respectively, with 9 bases between them. The CDR3 totals 11 residues. CDR1 is SQVTM and CDR2 is ANQGSEA in the germline V gene. In DNA, the CDR3 is TGCAGCTGGGGGTCGCAAGAGACCCAGTACTTC. It encodes CSWGSQETQYF.

This clonotype was found once. This chain links TRBV20-1 with TRBJ2-3, with a possible D match to TRBD2 (5 bases). Germline CDR1 DFQATT, CDR2 SNEGSKA (reference sequence). The CDR3 has 13 residues. The ends were cut back, 5 bases at V and 2 bases at J, with 11 bases in the middle. CDR3 loop: CSALRDFTDTQYF. CDR3 sequence (DNA): TGCAGTGCTCTCCGGGATTTCACAGATACGCAGTATTTT.

Only a few counts were recorded for this clonotype. CDR3 nucleotide sequence: TGTGCCAGCAGTGAAGGGACAGGACCTACCTACGAGCAGTACTTC. Its protein is CASSEGTGPTYEQYF. The rearrangement links TRBV6-4 to TRBJ2-7, with TRBD1 matching 8 bases. The germline V gene has CDR1 MRHNA and CDR2 SNTAGT. The CDR3 sequence is 15 residues long. After removal of 3 bases from V and 2 bases from J, the junction contained 6 bases not matched to a gene.

The rearrangement uses TRBV5-1 and TRBJ2-6; D is uncertain. Trimming removed 2 bases from V and 0 bases from J, with 9 bases in between. Germline-derived CDR1 and CDR2 are SGHRS and YFSETQ. This CDR3 contains 16 residues. CDR3 residues: CASSFRPDSGANVLTF. CDR3 bases: TGCGCCAGCAGCTTTCGACCCGACTCTGGGGCCAACGTCCTGACTTTC.

This clonotype was observed a few times. The gene calls are TRBV7-2 and TRBJ2-1, with TRBD2 matching 8 bases. The J segment lost 7 bases and the V segment lost 1 base, leaving 9 bases of the junction unmatched. Germline CDR1 reads SGHTA; CDR2 reads FQGNSA. The CDR3 length is 16 residues. The CDR3: CASSLGSPGGGNEQFF. In DNA, the CDR3 is TGTGCCAGCAGCTTAGGGTCCCCGGGGGGGGGTAATGAGCAGTTCTTC.

This clonotype was seen more than once but under ten times. The genes are TRBV7-9 and TRBJ2-7; D remains unclear. Trimming removed 1 base from V and 4 bases from J, with 17 bases in between. Per germline, CDR1 SEHNR and CDR2 FQNEAQ (reference sequence). This CDR3 region has 16 residues. CDR3 amino acids: CASSLDGSLATYEQYF. DNA of the CDR3: TGTGCCAGCAGCTTAGATGGCAGCCTCGCCACGTACGAGCAGTACTTC.

The sample holds many counts of this clonotype. V and J are TRBV11-2 and TRBJ2-7, with a possible D match to TRBD1 (5 bases). Germline V gives CDR1 SGHAT, CDR2 FQNNGV. The CDR3 totals 14 residues. V was clipped by 5 bases and J by 0 bases, with 11 bases between them. The CDR3: CASSHSDSSYEQYF. CDR3 coding DNA: TGTGCCAGCAGCCACTCCGACAGCTCCTACGAGCAGTACTTC.

J is TRBJ1-1 and V is TRBV12-3 or TRBV12-4; D remains ambiguous. The CDR3 has 12 residues. V was trimmed by 0 bases and J by 10 bases, leaving 9 bases between them. Here the CDR3 DNA reads TGTGCCAGCAGTTTAGCGCGAATCGGAGCTTTCTTT. Residues: CASSLARIGAFF.

This chain joins TRBV7-2 and TRBJ2-7; D gene uncertain. The CDR3 spans 14 residues. Germline V CDR1 and CDR2: SGHTA, FQGNSA. V was clipped by 1 base and J by 6 bases, with 13 bases between them. The CDR3 bases are TGTGCCAGCAGCTTAGAAGTAGCTCCGGCCGAGCAGTACTTC. It codes for CASSLEVAPAEQYF. The whole variable domain, remainder taken from reference TRBV7-2 and TRBJ2-7, is GAGVSQSPSNKVTEKGKDVELRCDPISGHTALYWYRQSLGQGLEFLIYFQGNSAPDKSGLPSDRFSAERTGGSVSTLTIQRTQQEDSAVYLCASSLEVAPAEQYFGPGTRLTVT.

V usage is TRBV6-2 or TRBV6-3 and J usage is TRBJ2-7; 8 bases align to TRBD1. Germline CDR1 reads MNHEY; CDR2 reads SVGEGT. This CDR3 is built from 16 residues. V was clipped by 2 bases and J by 5 bases; unmatched bases: 11. CDR3 region: CASSYLQGQGSDEQYF. As DNA, the CDR3 is TGTGCCAGCAGTTACCTACAAGGACAGGGATCGGACGAGCAGTACTTC.

This sequence joins TRBV9 and TRBJ2-3; a possible D gene is TRBD2 (6 bases). The V gene lost 0 bases and the J gene lost 4 bases, with 9 bases spanning the gap. Germline CDR1 reads SGDLS; CDR2 reads YYNGEE. The CDR3 has 14 residues. CDR3 nucleotides: TGTGCCAGCAGCGTAGGACTAGATCCAGATACGCAGTATTTT. It specifies CASSVGLDPDTQYF.

Of note for this clonotype: A read error may explain this, as a much larger clone is one base away. This chain uses TRBV29-1 with TRBJ2-3, with D hard to call. The CDR3 is made up of 12 amino acids. Trimming shortened V by 1 base and J by 6 bases, and 8 bases separated the two germline ends. Germline lookup yields CDR1 SQVTM and CDR2 ANQGSEA. The CDR3, as DNA: TGCAGCGTTGAAGGCGCGTCGGATACGCAGTATTTT. Encoded protein: CSVEGASDTQYF.

There are a few counts of this clonotype. The V gene is TRBV20-1, the J gene TRBJ2-7; the D gene is possibly TRBD1 (6 bases). The CDR3 contains 14 residues. Germline V gene data show CDR1 as DFQATT and CDR2 as SNEGSKA (reference sequence). V lost 5 bases to trimming and J lost 3 bases, with 17 bases between them. The CDR3: CSAPKTGAVYEQYF. Written as DNA, the CDR3 is TGCAGTGCTCCCAAGACAGGAGCGGTCTACGAGCAGTACTTC.